Here is one T cell receptor beta chain with its context. The antigen it recognizes is unknown. No clone much larger than this one lies a single base away; base qualities are absent. TCRB CDR3 regions were amplified from about 1.9 ug genomic DNA, or all available DNA if less, using the immunoSEQ assay. For multiplex PCR, 60 forward primers for TCR V beta segments and 13 reverse primers for J beta segments were used. To estimate reads per starting template, synthetic control templates were spiked into each sample at limiting dilution. The Illumina HiSeq System generated sequencing reads of 87 bp. Turning to the authors' computational methods: PCR and sequencing errors were removed by a nearest neighbor algorithm that merged closely related sequences. TCR overlap was measured as the percentage of unique tumor TCR beta sequences that were also present in the peripheral blood of the same patient. The table comes from immuneACCESS by way of TCRdb, which keeps in-frame sequences with V and J called. Part of the clones is missing from these tables; in studies checked, under half for an unresolved V gene and the rest for unknown reasons. V, J and clone size reflect that table, while D and trimming were determined from the DNA. The table for this sample lists approximately 82,000 clones; 85% to 90% of them were counted only once. The ten top clones hold approximately 2.9% of the sample.

This record belongs to a study of glioma-infiltrating T cells after dendritic cell vaccination (dated by TCRdb to the mid-2010s). With regard to the full study: The cohort comprised about 15 glioblastoma patients from Phase I and II dendritic cell vaccination trials, 9 newly diagnosed and 6 with recurrent disease. Autologous tumor lysate-pulsed dendritic cell vaccination was administered to the patients between about 2002 and 2012. In glioblastoma patients vaccinated with dendritic cells, deep sequencing of TCR beta CDR3 regions served to measure tumor-infiltrating lymphocyte content and to compare repertoires between tumor and blood. The vaccine was prepared from monocyte-derived dendritic cells that were cultured for around 7 days with IL-4 and GM-CSF and then pulsed overnight with autologous tumor lysate. Patients received three intradermal dendritic cell vaccine injections at biweekly intervals in the arm below the axilla. TCR sequencing metrics, including TIL content and tumor-blood repertoire overlap, were correlated with survival after dendritic cell vaccination. Results and caveats for the whole study, not just this receptor: After dendritic cell vaccination, a higher estimated pretreatment TIL content predicted longer time to progression and overall survival. No direct relationship between TCR clonality and survival was found, suggesting a diverse polyclonal response may matter. The response model built on TCR overlap across three groups was characterized as speculative, with prospective validation still needed. The cohort was small and heterogeneous, few patients had complete blood and tumor sets, and even fewer had initial-recurrent tumor pairs.

Patients were selected for having adequate residual fresh-frozen tumor tissue and more than two years of available survival data. Although molecular status otherwise differed among the glioblastoma patients, no patient had an isocitrate dehydrogenase mutation. PBMC collection took place before vaccination, two weeks after the third vaccination, and at tumor progression if progression occurred. The Qiagen DNeasy Blood extraction Kit was used for extraction of genomic DNA. Inclusive of the bounding cysteine and phenylalanine, the CDR3 is 13 residues long. The sequence is cut down to CDR3 DNA, 39 bases in frame from base 1. The germline V gene sets CDR1 to MNHEY and CDR2 to SVGAGI. V loses 6 bases of germline sequence and J loses 5 bases, and the interval between the two ends is 14 bases.

This receptor chain uses TRBV6-5 and TRBJ2-7, with a weak D call of TRBD1 (6 bases match). This TCR was recovered from a human donor with glioblastoma. The sample consisted of blood, taken before dendritic cell vaccination. The CDR3 region has the sequence CASSREQGHEQYF. The nucleotides read TGTGCCAGCAGCCGAGAACAGGGCCACGAGCAGTACTTC.